One and the same sample provided the 7 T cell receptor beta chains below, sequenced in a study of CD8 T cells in Susac syndrome. The authors reverse transcribed 0.5 to 1 ug RNA with random hexamers. TCRdb processed the immunoSEQ multiplex PCR reads anew with MiXCR; each CDR3 protein has one entry. The sample contains around 62,000 distinct CDR3 sequences, approximately 94% of which appear only once. The sequenced material came from CD8+ T cells from PBMCs. These TCRs come from a human donor in good health.

V gene TRBV29-1 combines with J gene TRBJ1-2; TRBD1 aligns across 9 bases. Trimming at V came to 0 bases and at J to 3 bases, leaving 8 bases not matched to a gene. This CDR3 spans 16 amino acids. The germline V gene has CDR1 SQVTM and CDR2 ANQGSEA. CDR3 sequence (DNA): TGCAGCGTTGAAGACCCACCGAGGGACAGGGACTATGGCTACACCTTC. It encodes CSVEDPPRDRDYGYTF.

V usage is TRBV6-2 or TRBV6-3 and J usage is TRBJ2-1; 9 bases align to TRBD2. The CDR3 loop spans 14 amino acids. V trimming: 2 bases; J trimming: 4 bases; junction bases outside the gene matches: 0. CDR1 and CDR2 from the germline V gene are MNHEY and SVGEGT. This chain's CDR3 is CASSYAGGYNEQFF. DNA of the CDR3: TGTGCCAGCAGTTACGCGGGAGGGTACAATGAGCAGTTCTTC.

The chain employs TRBV3-1 and TRBJ2-3, with a tentative D call TRBD1 (5 bases). V dropped 8 bases and J dropped 2 bases, with 26 bases sitting between them. This CDR3 is 18 amino acids long. Germline CDR1 is LGHDT and CDR2 is YNNKEL (reference sequence). The CDR3 DNA sequence: TGTGCCAGCGGCCCCGTTAGACTCGTAGTAGGGGACACAGATACGCAGTATTTT. This codes for CASGPVRLVVGDTDTQYF.

J is TRBJ1-2 and V is TRBV7-9, with a weak D call TRBD1 (5 bases). V was shortened by 8 bases and J by 1 base, with 20 bases between the two germline ends. In germline, CDR1 is SEHNR, CDR2 FQNEAQ (reference sequence). CDR3 length: 16 amino acids. CDR3 nucleotide sequence: TGTGCCAGCTGGAACGAACAAGGGGCAGATAACTATGGCTACACCTTC. This encodes CASWNEQGADNYGYTF.

V gene TRBV9 combines with J gene TRBJ2-7; D gene uncertain. Germline values: CDR1 SGDLS, CDR2 YYNGEE. The CDR3 sequence is 15 residues long. Trimming took 0 bases from V and 2 from J, leaving 12 bases between them. This CDR3 reads CASSVATGPTYEQYF. The CDR3 DNA is TGTGCCAGCAGCGTAGCCACTGGGCCCACCTACGAGCAGTACTTC.

J is TRBJ2-2 and V is TRBV12-3 or TRBV12-4; D uncertain. V lost 7 bases and J lost 2, with 17 bases in between. This CDR3 comprises 16 residues. The CDR3 reads CASIPGTNPNTGELFF. The CDR3 DNA is TGTGCCAGCATCCCGGGTACGAACCCTAACACCGGGGAGCTGTTTTTT.

This chain uses TRBV27 with TRBJ1-5, with no clear D. The CDR3 consists of 13 residues. V was clipped by 1 base and J by 6 bases, with 7 bases between them. From germline, CDR1 is MNHEY and CDR2 SMNVEV (reference sequence). The CDR3 is CASSLYVSQPQHF. CDR3 DNA: TGTGCCAGCAGTTTATATGTAAGTCAGCCCCAGCATTTT.